The 29 T cell receptor beta chains presented below share a single source sample, sequenced in a study of blood T cell repertoires in COVID-19. Sequencing was performed with immunoSEQ multiplex PCR; in TCRdb, only in-frame clones are kept and a portion is missing. The top ten hold roughly 8.8% of the sample, which has 55,000 to 80,000 clones, 75% to 90% seen once. The specimen was peripheral blood. These receptors all come from a man older than 75 with acute or convalescent COVID-19.

This chain links TRBV7-8 with TRBJ1-3; D may be TRBD1 (5 bases). The CDR3 is 14 amino acids. The germline V and J ends were trimmed by 0 bases and 4 bases, with 7 bases remaining between them. Looked up from germline, CDR1 is SGHVS and CDR2 is FQNEAQ. This chain's CDR3 is CASSLAHRGNTIYF. The CDR3 DNA sequence: TGTGCCAGCAGCTTAGCTCACAGGGGAAACACCATATATTTT. Supplemented by reference TRBV7-8 and TRBJ1-3, the full variable domain reads GAGVSQSPRYKVAKRGQDVALRCDPISGHVSLFWYQQALGQGPEFLTYFQNEAQLDKSGLPSDRFFAERPEGSVSTLKIQRTQQEDSAVYLCASSLAHRGNTIYFGEGSWLTVV.

V and J are TRBV5-1 and TRBJ2-7; D ambiguous. This CDR3 has 15 residues. The germline V gene encodes CDR1 SGHRS and CDR2 YFSETQ. V shed 2 bases and J shed 4 bases, with 16 bases lying between them. The CDR3 nucleotides are TGCGCCAGCAGCTTCACCGGCCTAGAAGATTACGAGCAGTACTTC. Encoded protein: CASSFTGLEDYEQYF.

The gene calls are TRBV20-1 and TRBJ2-5; TRBD2 matches at 12 bases. V shed 3 bases, J shed 5 bases, and the junction held 19 bases outside the gene matches. The CDR3 has 19 amino acids. From germline, CDR1 is DFQATT and CDR2 SNEGSKA (reference sequence). CDR3 loop: CSASPTPGLAGLSRETQYF. Written as DNA, the CDR3 is TGCAGTGCTAGTCCGACCCCGGGACTAGCGGGCCTGAGTAGGGAGACCCAGTACTTC.

The genes are TRBV5-1 and TRBJ1-6; the D is unclear. The V gene lost 0 bases and the J gene lost 9 bases, with 10 bases spanning the gap. This CDR3 contains 14 residues. Germline CDR1 SGHRS, CDR2 YFSETQ. CDR3 DNA: TGCGCCAGCAGCTTGGCCTATCTCGGTTCACCCCTCCACTTT. This gives the protein CASSLAYLGSPLHF.

This clone appeared a single time. The CDR3 DNA reads TGTGCCAGCAGCGACACCGGGACAGGATCCTCTGGGGCCAACGTCCTGACTTTC. Its translation is CASSDTGTGSSGANVLTF. The genes are TRBV7-8 and TRBJ2-6, with TRBD1 matching over 8 bases. The germline CDR1 and CDR2 sequences are SGHVS and FQNEAQ. This CDR3 spans 18 amino acids. Unmatched junction bases numbered 9, after V lost 5 bases and J lost 0 bases.

The chain joins TRBV6-2 or TRBV6-3 to TRBJ2-7; tentatively, D is TRBD1 (6 bases). Germline V gives CDR1 MNHEY, CDR2 SVGEGT. The CDR3 extends over 15 amino acids. The V and J ends lost 0 bases and 5 bases respectively, with 14 bases between them. CDR3 in DNA: TGTGCCAGCAGTTACTCGCCGGGACATATCGACGAGCAGTACTTC. The encoded protein is CASSYSPGHIDEQYF.

This rearrangement joins TRBV27 to TRBJ2-1; 7 bases agree with TRBD2. The V and J ends lost 5 bases and 10 bases, in that order; junction bases with no gene match: 8. This CDR3 contains 13 residues. CDR1 MNHEY and CDR2 SMNVEV come from the germline V gene (reference sequence). The CDR3 loop reads CASSTQAGFEQFF. The CDR3 bases are TGTGCCAGCAGTACGCAAGCGGGGTTCGAGCAGTTCTTC.

The chain employs TRBV6-5 and TRBJ1-5; D possibly corresponds to TRBD1 (6 bases). Germline V CDR1 and CDR2: MNHEY, SVGAGI. The V and J ends lost 10 bases and 4 bases respectively, with 11 bases between them. The CDR3 spans 12 residues. As DNA, the CDR3 is TGTGCCACCACCACAGGGAATCAGCCCCAGCATTTT. As protein: CATTTGNQPQHF.

V and J are TRBV2 and TRBJ1-1; D remains unclear. CDR1 SNHLY and CDR2 FYNNEI come from the germline V gene. The CDR3 is 14 residues long. V was pared by 1 base and J by 5 bases, with 11 bases between. The CDR3, as DNA: TGTGCCAGCAGTGAAGGCTCCCCCGGTACTGAAGCTTTCTTT. Amino acid sequence: CASSEGSPGTEAFF.

This chain's CDR3 is CASSAAVAGGSSYNSPLHF. CDR3 DNA sequence: TGTGCCAGCAGTGCGGCGGTCGCAGGGGGAAGCTCCTATAATTCACCCCTCCACTTT. The chain carries TRBV6-1 and TRBJ1-6; 7 bases fit TRBD1. With 4 bases clipped from V and 0 bases from J, the junction kept 12 bases outside the gene matches. The germline V gene has CDR1 MNHNS and CDR2 SASEGT. The CDR3 loop spans 19 amino acids.

The CDR3 region is CASSSGGTDEQYF. The CDR3 DNA follows: TGTGCCAGCAGTTCAGGGGGCACCGACGAGCAGTACTTC. The chain couples TRBV6-5 to TRBJ2-7, with 8 bases aligning to TRBD1. J lost 5 bases, V lost 4 bases, and 4 bases had no gene match. Per the germline V gene, CDR1 is MNHEY and CDR2 is SVGAGI. The CDR3 runs 13 residues.

This chain uses TRBV5-1 with TRBJ1-1, with 11 bases fitting TRBD1. Germline lookup yields CDR1 SGHRS and CDR2 YFSETQ. This CDR3 is 14 amino acids long. V lost 7 bases to trimming and J lost 5 bases; unmatched junction nucleotides: 7. DNA of the CDR3: TGCGCCAGCCGCTATGGGGACAGGGGGACTGAAGCTTTCTTT. It codes for CASRYGDRGTEAFF.

This chain's CDR3 is CSVDSGADTQYF. As DNA, the CDR3 is TGCAGCGTTGACTCAGGGGCAGATACGCAGTATTTT. The V call is TRBV29-1, the J call TRBJ2-3; weak D call: TRBD1 (6 bases). V dropped 3 bases and J dropped 4 bases, with 8 bases sitting between them. Per the germline V gene, CDR1 is SQVTM and CDR2 is ANQGSEA. This CDR3 spans 12 amino acids.

The CDR3 sequence is CASGSSLTGGATTEAFF. The CDR3 nucleotides read TGTGCTAGTGGTTCATCACTGACAGGGGGCGCGACCACTGAAGCTTTCTTT. V is TRBV12-5 and J is TRBJ1-1, with 10 bases lining up with TRBD1. Germline CDR1 reads LGHNT; CDR2 reads FRNRAP. This CDR3 region has 17 residues. The V and J ends lost 4 bases and 4 bases, in that order; junction bases with no gene match: 12.

The chain employs TRBV5-1 and TRBJ1-1, with TRBD1 identical over 11 bases. Germline-derived CDR1 and CDR2 are SGHRS and YFSETQ. The CDR3 contains 16 residues. V shed 4 bases, J shed 2 bases, and the junction held 7 bases outside the gene matches. The CDR3 nucleotides are TGCGCCAGCAGCACCGGACAGGGGGCAGGTAACACTGAAGCTTTCTTT. This sequence encodes CASSTGQGAGNTEAFF.

A single count supports this clone. This chain uses TRBV3-1 (or the pseudogene TRBV3-2) with TRBJ1-1, with TRBD1 as a possible D gene (6 bases). This CDR3 spans 13 amino acids. Looked up from germline, CDR1 is LGHDT and CDR2 is YNNKEL (reference sequence). Trimming removed 5 bases from V and 4 bases from J, with 11 bases in between. The CDR3: CASSDTGSTEAFF. CDR3 in DNA: TGTGCCAGCAGCGATACAGGGAGCACTGAAGCTTTCTTT.

V and J are TRBV18 and TRBJ2-2; possible D gene TRBD1, 5 bases. Germline-derived CDR1 and CDR2 are KGHSH and LQKENI. With 0 bases removed from V and 4 bases from J, the gap between germline ends came to 12 bases. CDR3 size: 16 residues. The CDR3 reads CASSPPIRVTTGELFF. CDR3 DNA sequence: TGTGCCAGCTCACCACCGATCAGGGTTACCACCGGGGAGCTGTTTTTT.

This chain uses TRBV5-1 with TRBJ2-3; D is possibly TRBD2 (5 bases). CDR1 and CDR2 from the germline V gene are SGHRS and YFSETQ. V lost 4 bases and J lost 2, with 17 bases in between. The CDR3 has 16 amino acids. The CDR3 DNA follows: TGCGCCAGCAGCAAATACGACGGAGGATACACAGATACGCAGTATTTT. It yields the protein CASSKYDGGYTDTQYF.

This chain links TRBV30 with TRBJ2-5, with 12 bases matching TRBD2. V trimming: 2 bases; J trimming: 4 bases; junction bases outside the gene matches: 8. The length of the CDR3 is 16 residues. Germline loops: CDR1 GTSNPN, CDR2 SVGIG (reference sequence). The CDR3 coding sequence is TGTGCCTGGAGTCACCGACTAGCGGGAGAGGTAGAGACCCAGTACTTC. As protein: CAWSHRLAGEVETQYF.

This chain links TRBV5-1 with TRBJ2-2; D might be TRBD2 (6 bases). Trimming took 0 bases from V and 3 from J, leaving 9 bases between them. The CDR3 is made up of 15 amino acids. CDR1 SGHRS and CDR2 YFSETQ come from the germline V gene. CDR3 protein: CASSLEWGDTGELFF. The DNA of the CDR3 is TGCGCCAGCAGCTTGGAGTGGGGGGACACCGGGGAGCTGTTTTTT.

This sequence joins TRBV18 and TRBJ1-4; D is ambiguous. The CDR3 length is 13 residues. Trimming cost V 0 bases and J 8 bases, with 7 bases left between them. Germline V gene lookup returns CDR1 KGHSH and CDR2 LQKENI. The CDR3 loop reads CASSPPSREKLFF. The CDR3 DNA reads TGTGCCAGCTCACCACCATCCCGGGAAAAACTGTTTTTT.

The rearrangement uses TRBV10-3 and TRBJ2-1, with 12 bases matching TRBD1. Trimming cost V 0 bases and J 10 bases; bases outside gene matches: 7. Germline CDR1 reads ENHRY; CDR2 reads SYGVKD. The CDR3 is 16 amino acids. The CDR3 reads CAISESPGQGAEEQFF. The CDR3 coding sequence is TGTGCCATCAGTGAGTCACCGGGACAGGGGGCGGAGGAGCAGTTCTTC.

J is TRBJ1-2 and V is TRBV18, with TRBD1 matching over 10 bases. Germline V gene data show CDR1 as KGHSH and CDR2 as LQKENI. The CDR3 consists of 15 residues. V shed 2 bases, J shed 3 bases, and the junction held 3 bases outside the gene matches. The DNA for the CDR3 is TGTGCCAGCTCACCAGAGACAGGGGGCTACTATGGCTACACCTTC. Its protein is CASSPETGGYYGYTF. Full variable domain (remainder filled in from reference TRBV18 and TRBJ1-2): NAGVMQNPRHLVRRRGQEARLRCSPMKGHSHVYWYRQLPEEGLKFMVYLQKENIIDESGMPKERFSAEFPKEGPSILRIQQVVRGDSAAYFCASSPETGGYYGYTFGSGTRLTVV.

The chain combines TRBV19 with TRBJ1-1; D is possibly TRBD1 (6 bases). The length of the CDR3 is 13 residues. V lost 6 bases and J lost 11, with 19 bases in between. The germline CDR1 and CDR2 sequences are LNHDA and SQIVND (reference sequence). The CDR3 region is CASSQSRGGAAFF. CDR3 nucleotide sequence: TGTGCCAGTAGCCAGAGTCGCGGGGGCGCGGCTTTCTTT. Together with reference TRBV19 and TRBJ1-1, the CDR3 gives the full variable domain: DGGITQSPKYLFRKEGQNVTLSCEQNLNHDAMYWYRQDPGQGLRLIYYSQIVNDFQKGDIAEGYSVSREKKESFPLTVTSAQKNPTAFYLCASSQSRGGAAFFGQGTRLTVV.

The rearrangement joins TRBV2 to TRBJ1-5, with 10 bases identical to TRBD1. The CDR3 is 15 amino acids. Looked up from germline, CDR1 is SNHLY and CDR2 is FYNNEI. Germline trimming cut 8 bases from V and 4 bases from J; bases unmatched to any gene: 8. The CDR3 coding sequence is TGTGCCAGCGGGGGGACAGGGGACCTAAATCAGCCCCAGCATTTT. It is translated as CASGGTGDLNQPQHF.

The V and J genes are TRBV6-1 and TRBJ1-5, with D unclear. The V gene's germline CDR1 is MNHNS and CDR2 SASEGT. Trimming removed 2 bases at V and 11 bases at J, with 7 bases between. The CDR3 loop spans 11 amino acids. CDR3 loop: CASSEQRSQHF. In nucleotides, the CDR3 is TGTGCCAGCAGTGAACAGAGGTCCCAGCATTTT.

The DNA of the CDR3 is TGTGCCAGCAGTTACGGACAGGGACCTAATGAAAAACTGTTTTTT. Protein sequence: CASSYGQGPNEKLFF. The rearrangement uses TRBV7-2 and TRBJ1-4; 8 bases align to TRBD1. The V segment lost 6 bases and the J segment 3 bases; nucleotides outside the gene matches: 6. CDR3 length equals 15 residues. Germline assignment: CDR1 SGHTA and CDR2 FQGNSA.

This rearrangement joins TRBV5-1 to TRBJ2-7; 8 bases map to TRBD2. With V trimmed by 0 bases and J by 2 bases, 4 bases remained unmatched. Germline CDR1 and CDR2: SGHRS and YFSETQ. The CDR3 is made up of 15 amino acids. In nucleotides, the CDR3 is TGCGCCAGCAGCTTGGCTGCGGGAGGCCCCTACGAGCAGTACTTC. Encoded protein: CASSLAAGGPYEQYF.

The chain joins TRBV6-5 to TRBJ1-5; tentative D call: TRBD1 (5 bases). Germline V gene sequence: CDR1 MNHEY, CDR2 SVGAGI. Trimming removed 7 bases from V and 6 bases from J, with 19 bases in between. The CDR3 totals 15 residues. DNA for the CDR3: TGTGCCAGCACCCTTTTGGAGGGGCCGGGTCAGCCCCAGCATTTT. Amino acid sequence: CASTLLEGPGQPQHF.